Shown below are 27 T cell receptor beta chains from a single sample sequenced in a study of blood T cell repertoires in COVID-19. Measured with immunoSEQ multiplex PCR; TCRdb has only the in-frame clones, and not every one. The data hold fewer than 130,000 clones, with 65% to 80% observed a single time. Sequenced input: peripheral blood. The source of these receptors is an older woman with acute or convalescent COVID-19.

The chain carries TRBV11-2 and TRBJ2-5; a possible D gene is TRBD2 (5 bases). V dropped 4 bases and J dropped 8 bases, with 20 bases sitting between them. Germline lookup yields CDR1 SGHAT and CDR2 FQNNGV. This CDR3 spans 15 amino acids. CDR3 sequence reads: CASSSSRGLLGTQYF. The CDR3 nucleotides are TGTGCCAGCAGCTCCTCCCGAGGACTCCTAGGCACCCAGTACTTC.

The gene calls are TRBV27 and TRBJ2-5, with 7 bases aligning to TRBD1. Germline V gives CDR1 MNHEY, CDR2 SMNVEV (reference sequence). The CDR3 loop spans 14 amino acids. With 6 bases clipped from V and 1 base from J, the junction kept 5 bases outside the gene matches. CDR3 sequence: CASRKGQFQETQYF. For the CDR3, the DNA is TGTGCCAGCAGGAAGGGACAGTTCCAAGAGACCCAGTACTTC.

The CDR3 bases are TGTGCCTGGAGTGGCGGGGGATATGGCAATCAGCCCCAGCATTTT. Its translation: CAWSGGGYGNQPQHF. The chain combines TRBV30 with TRBJ1-5; D may be TRBD1 (5 bases). Germline CDR1 and CDR2: GTSNPN and SVGIG (reference sequence). With 1 base removed from V and 2 bases from J, the gap between germline ends came to 12 bases. The CDR3 runs to 15 residues.

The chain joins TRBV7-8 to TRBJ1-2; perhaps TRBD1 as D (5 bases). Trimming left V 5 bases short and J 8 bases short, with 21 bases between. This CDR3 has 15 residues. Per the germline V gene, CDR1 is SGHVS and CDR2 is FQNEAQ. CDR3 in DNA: TGTGCCAGCAGCCTGGTCGGCGGTCAGGGAGGCGGCTACACCTTC. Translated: CASSLVGGQGGGYTF.

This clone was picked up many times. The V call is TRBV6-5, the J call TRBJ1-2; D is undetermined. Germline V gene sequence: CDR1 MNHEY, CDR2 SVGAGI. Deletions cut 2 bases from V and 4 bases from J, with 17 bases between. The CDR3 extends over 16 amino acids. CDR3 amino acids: CASSYRDPVYPYGYTF. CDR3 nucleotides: TGTGCCAGCAGTTACCGGGATCCGGTCTACCCCTATGGCTACACCTTC.

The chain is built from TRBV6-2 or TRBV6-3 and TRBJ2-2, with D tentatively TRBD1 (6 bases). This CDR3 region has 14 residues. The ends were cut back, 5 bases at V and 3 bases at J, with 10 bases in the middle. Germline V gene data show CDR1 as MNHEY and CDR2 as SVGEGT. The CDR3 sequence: CASSKRQDTGELFF. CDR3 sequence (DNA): TGTGCCAGCAGTAAAAGACAGGACACCGGGGAGCTGTTTTTT.

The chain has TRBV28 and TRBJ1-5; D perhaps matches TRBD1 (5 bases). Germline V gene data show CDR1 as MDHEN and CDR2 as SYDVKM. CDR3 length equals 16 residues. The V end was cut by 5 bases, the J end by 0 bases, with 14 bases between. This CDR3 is CASSADRGFSNQPQHF. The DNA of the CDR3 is TGTGCCAGCAGTGCGGATAGGGGCTTTAGCAATCAGCCCCAGCATTTT.

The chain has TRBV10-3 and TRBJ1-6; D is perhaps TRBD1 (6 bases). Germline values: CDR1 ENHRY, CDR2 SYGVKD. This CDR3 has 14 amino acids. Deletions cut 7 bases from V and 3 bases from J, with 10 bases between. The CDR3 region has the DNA TGTGCCATCAAGGGGGAAAGCTATAATTCACCCCTCCACTTT. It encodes CAIKGESYNSPLHF.

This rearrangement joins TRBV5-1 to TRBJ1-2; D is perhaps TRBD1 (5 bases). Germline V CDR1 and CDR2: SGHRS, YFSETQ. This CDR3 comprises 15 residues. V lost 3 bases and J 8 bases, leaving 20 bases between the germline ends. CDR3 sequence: CASSSGESFPGGYTF. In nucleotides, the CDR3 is TGCGCCAGCAGCTCGGGGGAATCCTTCCCAGGGGGCTACACCTTC.

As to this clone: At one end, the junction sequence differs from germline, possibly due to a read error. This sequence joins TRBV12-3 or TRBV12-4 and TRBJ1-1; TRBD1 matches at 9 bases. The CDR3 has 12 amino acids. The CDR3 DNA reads TGTGCCAGCAGTTTATTCCGGGACAGGGAGACCTTT. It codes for CASSLFRDRETF.

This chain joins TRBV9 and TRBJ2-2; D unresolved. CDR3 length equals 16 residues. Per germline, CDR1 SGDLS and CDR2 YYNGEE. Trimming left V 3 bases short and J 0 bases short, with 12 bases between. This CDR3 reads CASSDVGSPNTGELFF. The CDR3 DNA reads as TGTGCCAGCAGCGACGTCGGGTCCCCGAACACCGGGGAGCTGTTTTTT. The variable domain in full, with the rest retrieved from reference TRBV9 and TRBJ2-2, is DSGVTQTPKHLITATGQRVTLRCSPRSGDLSVYWYQQSLDQGLQFLIQYYNGEERAKGNILERFSAQQFPDLHSELNLSSLELGDSALYFCASSDVGSPNTGELFFGEGSRLTVL.

This CDR3 is CASSVVLAGGLDEQFF. DNA of the CDR3: TGTGCCAGCAGCGTAGTTCTAGCGGGGGGGTTGGATGAGCAGTTCTTC. The V gene is TRBV9, the J gene TRBJ2-1; 12 bases are shared with TRBD2. Germline V gene sequence: CDR1 SGDLS, CDR2 YYNGEE. The CDR3 loop spans 16 amino acids. The J segment lost 8 bases and the V segment lost 0 bases, leaving 6 bases of the junction unmatched. Drawing the rest from reference TRBV9 and TRBJ2-1, the complete variable domain is DSGVTQTPKHLITATGQRVTLRCSPRSGDLSVYWYQQSLDQGLQFLIQYYNGEERAKGNILERFSAQQFPDLHSELNLSSLELGDSALYFCASSVVLAGGLDEQFFGPGTRLTVL.

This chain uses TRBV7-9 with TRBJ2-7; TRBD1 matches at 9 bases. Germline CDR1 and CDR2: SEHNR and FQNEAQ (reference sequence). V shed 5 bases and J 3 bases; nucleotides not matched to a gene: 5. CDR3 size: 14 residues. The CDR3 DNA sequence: TGTGCCAGCAGCCCGGGACAGGGTGACTACGAGCAGTACTTC. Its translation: CASSPGQGDYEQYF.

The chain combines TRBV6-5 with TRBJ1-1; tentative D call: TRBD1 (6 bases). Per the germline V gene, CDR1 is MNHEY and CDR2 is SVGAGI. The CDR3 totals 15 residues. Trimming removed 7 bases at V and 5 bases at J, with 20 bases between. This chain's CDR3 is CASMGGAWGETEAFF. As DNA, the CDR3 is TGTGCCAGCATGGGGGGGGCCTGGGGCGAAACTGAAGCTTTCTTT.

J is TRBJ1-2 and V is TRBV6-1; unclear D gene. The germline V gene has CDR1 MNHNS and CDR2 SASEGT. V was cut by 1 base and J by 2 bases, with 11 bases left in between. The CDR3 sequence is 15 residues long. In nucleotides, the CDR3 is TGTGCCAGCAGTGAAGGAGTAGGAGACAACTATGGCTACACCTTC. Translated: CASSEGVGDNYGYTF.

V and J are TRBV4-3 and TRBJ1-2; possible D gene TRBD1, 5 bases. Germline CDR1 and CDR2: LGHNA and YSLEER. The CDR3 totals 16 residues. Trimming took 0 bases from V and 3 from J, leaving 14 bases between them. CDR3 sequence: CASSQEKTGGDYGYTF. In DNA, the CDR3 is TGCGCCAGCAGCCAAGAAAAGACCGGGGGAGACTATGGCTACACCTTC.

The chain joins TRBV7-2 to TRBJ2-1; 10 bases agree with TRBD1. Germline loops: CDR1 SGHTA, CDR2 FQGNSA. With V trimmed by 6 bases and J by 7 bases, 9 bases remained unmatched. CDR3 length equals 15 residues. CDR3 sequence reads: CASRPRQGARNEQFF. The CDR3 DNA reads TGTGCCAGCAGGCCCAGACAGGGGGCGCGAAATGAGCAGTTCTTC.

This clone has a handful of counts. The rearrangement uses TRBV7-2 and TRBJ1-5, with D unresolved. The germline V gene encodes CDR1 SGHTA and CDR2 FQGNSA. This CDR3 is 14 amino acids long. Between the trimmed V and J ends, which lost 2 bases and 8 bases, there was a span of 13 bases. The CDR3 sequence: CASSLLRDFEPQHF. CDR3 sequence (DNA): TGTGCCAGCAGCTTACTTCGGGATTTCGAGCCCCAGCATTTT.

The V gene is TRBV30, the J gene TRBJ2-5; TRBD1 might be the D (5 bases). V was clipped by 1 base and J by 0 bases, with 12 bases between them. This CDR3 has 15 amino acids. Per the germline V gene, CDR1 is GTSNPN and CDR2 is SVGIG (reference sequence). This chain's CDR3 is CAWSDLTEYQETQYF. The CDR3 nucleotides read TGTGCCTGGAGTGACCTGACAGAGTACCAAGAGACCCAGTACTTC.

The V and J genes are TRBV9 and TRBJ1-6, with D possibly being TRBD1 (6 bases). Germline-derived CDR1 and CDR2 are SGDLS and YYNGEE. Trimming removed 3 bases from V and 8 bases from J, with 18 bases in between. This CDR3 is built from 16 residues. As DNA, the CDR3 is TGTGCCAGCAGCGCAGAGGGACACCCGATAGATTCACCCCTCCACTTT. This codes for CASSAEGHPIDSPLHF. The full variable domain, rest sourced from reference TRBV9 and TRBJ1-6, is DSGVTQTPKHLITATGQRVTLRCSPRSGDLSVYWYQQSLDQGLQFLIQYYNGEERAKGNILERFSAQQFPDLHSELNLSSLELGDSALYFCASSAEGHPIDSPLHFGNGTRLTVT.

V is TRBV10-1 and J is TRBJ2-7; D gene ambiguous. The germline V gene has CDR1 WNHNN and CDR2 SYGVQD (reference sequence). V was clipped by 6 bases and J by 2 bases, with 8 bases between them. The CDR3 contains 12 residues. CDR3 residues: CASRHFTYEQYF. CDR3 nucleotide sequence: TGCGCCAGCAGGCACTTTACCTACGAGCAGTACTTC.

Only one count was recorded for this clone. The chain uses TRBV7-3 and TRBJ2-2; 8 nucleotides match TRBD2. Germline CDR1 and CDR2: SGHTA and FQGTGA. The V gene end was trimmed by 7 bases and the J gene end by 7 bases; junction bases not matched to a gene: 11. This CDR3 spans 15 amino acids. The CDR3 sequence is CASTLEAGGNGELFF. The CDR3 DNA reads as TGTGCCAGCACCTTGGAGGCGGGGGGCAACGGGGAGCTGTTTTTT.

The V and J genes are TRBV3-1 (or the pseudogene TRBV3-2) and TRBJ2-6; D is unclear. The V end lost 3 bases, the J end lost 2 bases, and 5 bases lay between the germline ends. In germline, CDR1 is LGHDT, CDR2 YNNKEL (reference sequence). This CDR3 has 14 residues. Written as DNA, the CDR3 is TGTGCCAGCAGCCACAGGACTGGGGCCAACGTCCTGACTTTC. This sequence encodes CASSHRTGANVLTF.

The CDR3 nucleotides are TGTGCCACCAGTGATTACACCTGGCAGCCCCAGCATTTT. Amino acid sequence: CATSDYTWQPQHF. This chain uses TRBV24-1 with TRBJ1-5; D remains unclear. V shed 2 bases and J shed 7 bases, with 8 bases lying between them. Germline CDR1 reads KGHDR; CDR2 reads SFDVKD. The CDR3 consists of 13 residues.

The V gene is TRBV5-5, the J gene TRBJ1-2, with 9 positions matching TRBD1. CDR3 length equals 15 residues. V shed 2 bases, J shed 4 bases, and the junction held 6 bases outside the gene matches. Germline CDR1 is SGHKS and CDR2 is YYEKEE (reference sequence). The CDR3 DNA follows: TGTGCCAGCAGCTTACAGGGGGCAGTGGGCTATGGCTACACCTTC. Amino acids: CASSLQGAVGYGYTF.

The CDR3 loop is CASSETADTQYF. For the CDR3, the DNA is TGTGCCAGCAGTGAGACAGCAGATACGCAGTATTTT. The chain carries TRBV2 and TRBJ2-3; a weak D match, TRBD1 (5 bases). V gave up 3 bases and J gave up 4 bases, with 5 bases separating them. The CDR3 is 12 residues long. Germline-derived CDR1 and CDR2 are SNHLY and FYNNEI.

The CDR3 nucleotides are TGTGCCAGCAGTTACCCGCAGGGGGTGGGAACAGATACGCAGTATTTT. This gives the protein CASSYPQGVGTDTQYF. The gene calls are TRBV6-6 and TRBJ2-3, with 7 bases that match TRBD1. There are 16 residues in the CDR3. V was pared by 2 bases and J by 3 bases, with 8 bases of the junction left unmatched. Germline V gives CDR1 MNHNY, CDR2 SVGAGI (reference sequence).